The 10 T cell receptor beta chains listed next were all sequenced from one sample in a study of T cell responses to AZD1222 COVID-19 vaccine. TCRdb's copy holds only in-frame clones and misses some; the assay was immunoSEQ multiplex PCR. The sample lists 95,000 to 150,000 clones; approximately 88% were seen once. This specimen was peripheral blood, taken on day 0 of AZD1222 vaccination. The origin of the receptors is an adult in good health.

The gene calls are TRBV7-3 and TRBJ2-3, with D perhaps TRBD1 (8 bases). CDR3 length equals 14 residues. Germline loops: CDR1 SGHTA, CDR2 FQGTGA. The V and J ends lost 4 bases and 4 bases respectively, with 12 bases between them. The CDR3 spells CASSSTGGADTQYF. CDR3 sequence (DNA): TGTGCCAGCAGCTCCACAGGGGGGGCAGATACGCAGTATTTT. The full variable domain, completed using reference TRBV7-3 and TRBJ2-3, is GAGVSQTPSNKVTEKGKYVELRCDPISGHTALYWYRQSLGQGPEFLIYFQGTGAADDSGLPNDRFFAVRPEGSVSTLKIQRTERGDSAVYLCASSSTGGADTQYFGPGTRLTVL.

The table lists this clone with a few counts. The chain carries TRBV4-1 and TRBJ1-5; D is ambiguous. The CDR3 covers 16 residues. The V and J ends lost 0 bases and 2 bases respectively, with 11 bases between them. Germline V gives CDR1 MGHRA, CDR2 YSYEKL. The CDR3: CASSQDGGLGNQPQHF. The CDR3 coding sequence is TGCGCCAGCAGCCAAGATGGCGGCCTCGGCAATCAGCCCCAGCATTTT.

In this sample, this clone turned up once. The chain is built from TRBV27 and TRBJ1-1, with a weak D call TRBD1 (6 bases). Germline lookup yields CDR1 MNHEY and CDR2 SMNVEV (reference sequence). Trimming pared 3 bases from V and 2 bases from J, leaving 10 bases between. There are 14 residues in the CDR3. CDR3 region: CASSFVGGNTEAFF. In DNA form, the CDR3 reads TGTGCCAGCAGTTTTGTAGGGGGAAACACTGAAGCTTTCTTT.

This chain connects TRBV29-1 to TRBJ2-3; D gene unclear. The V gene's germline CDR1 is SQVTM and CDR2 ANQGSEA. The ends were cut back, 6 bases at V and 5 bases at J, with 12 bases in the middle. The length of the CDR3 is 12 residues. DNA of the CDR3: TGCAGCGTCCGATCGGGCGAAGATACGCAGTATTTT. It translates to CSVRSGEDTQYF.

The chain couples TRBV20-1 to TRBJ2-3; TRBD2 is a possible D gene (7 bases). Trimming removed 3 bases at V and 0 bases at J, with 16 bases between. Germline V gene data show CDR1 as DFQATT and CDR2 as SNEGSKA (reference sequence). This CDR3 comprises 16 residues. CDR3 sequence (DNA): TGCAGTGCTAGTCAAGGAGGGGGGGAGAGCACAGATACGCAGTATTTT. It is translated as CSASQGGGESTDTQYF.

The chain couples TRBV7-8 to TRBJ2-7, with 10 bases lining up with TRBD1. Germline V lookup: CDR1 SGHVS, CDR2 FQNEAQ. The V segment lost 4 bases and the J segment 2 bases; nucleotides outside the gene matches: 17. The CDR3 has 19 amino acids. The CDR3, as DNA: TGTGCCAGCAGCTCGCACCGTTTTTTTTCGGGACAGGGGACCTACGAGCAGTACTTC. Amino acids: CASSSHRFFSGQGTYEQYF.

Concerning this clone: At one of its ends the junction is not consistent with the germline gene, which may arise from a read error. The same CDR3 arises from other DNA sequences in this sample as well. The V gene is TRBV27, the J gene TRBJ2-1, with TRBD2 matching over 8 bases. CDR3 length equals 15 residues. The germline gives CDR1 MNHEY, CDR2 SMNVEV (reference sequence). The CDR3 DNA reads as TGCGCCAGCAGTTCCGCCCTAGCGGGTTACAATGAGCAGTTCTTC. Translation: CASSSALAGYNEQFF.

The table lists this clone with a count of one. J is TRBJ1-5 and V is TRBV19; possibly TRBD1 for D (5 bases). The CDR3 extends over 13 amino acids. Trimming stripped 4 bases from V and 5 bases from J, with 9 bases between. Germline V gene lookup returns CDR1 LNHDA and CDR2 SQIVND (reference sequence). In DNA form, the CDR3 reads TGTGCCAGTAGTACGCAGGGCGATCAGCCCCAGCATTTT. Its translation is CASSTQGDQPQHF.

The chain uses TRBV25-1 and TRBJ2-7, with D uncertain. The CDR3 is 15 amino acids. Germline CDR1 and CDR2: MGHDK and SYGVNS. Trimming removed 1 base at V and 1 base at J, with 11 bases between. The CDR3 bases are TGTGCCAGCAGTGAATCCGGAAGGGTTTCCTACGAGCAGTACTTC. It translates to CASSESGRVSYEQYF.

V is TRBV27 and J is TRBJ2-3; D is unclear. The V and J ends lost 5 bases and 2 bases respectively, with 8 bases between them. This CDR3 has 13 amino acids. Germline V lookup: CDR1 MNHEY, CDR2 SMNVEV (reference sequence). The DNA of the CDR3 is TGTGCCAGCAGTCTCGATTACACAGATACGCAGTATTTT. Its translation is CASSLDYTDTQYF.